This TCR beta chain was recorded in a study of T cell changes during pregnancy in multiple sclerosis. The CDR3 runs to 14 residues. CDR1 ENHRY and CDR2 SYGVKD come from the germline V gene. Trimming removed 11 bases from V and 1 base from J, with 16 bases in between. TCRdb keeps only in-frame clones here, not all; method: immunoSEQ multiplex PCR. The sample has about 75,000 clones; around 94% are singletons. The rearrangement links TRBV10-3 to TRBJ2-3, with D perhaps TRBD2 (5 bases). Sample: CD4+ T cells from peripheral blood mononuclear cells, taken after pregnancy. This TCR was sampled from a female donor with multiple sclerosis, enrolled in a pregnancy study. Written as DNA, the CDR3 is TGTGCCCCCGGGTTCGGGGAAGGCACAGATACGCAGTATTTT. This translates into CAPGFGEGTDTQYF.